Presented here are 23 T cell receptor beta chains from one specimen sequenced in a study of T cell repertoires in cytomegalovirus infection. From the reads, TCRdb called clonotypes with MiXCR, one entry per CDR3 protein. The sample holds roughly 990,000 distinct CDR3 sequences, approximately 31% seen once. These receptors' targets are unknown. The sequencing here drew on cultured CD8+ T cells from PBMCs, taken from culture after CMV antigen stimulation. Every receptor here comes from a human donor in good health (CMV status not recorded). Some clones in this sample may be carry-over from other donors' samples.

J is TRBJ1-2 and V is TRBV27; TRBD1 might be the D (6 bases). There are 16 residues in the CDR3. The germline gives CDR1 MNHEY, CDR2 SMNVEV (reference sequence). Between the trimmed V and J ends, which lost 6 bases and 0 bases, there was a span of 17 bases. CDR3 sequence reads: CASSHGQPGTNYGYTF. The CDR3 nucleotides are TGTGCCAGCAGCCACGGACAGCCGGGAACTAACTATGGCTACACCTTC.

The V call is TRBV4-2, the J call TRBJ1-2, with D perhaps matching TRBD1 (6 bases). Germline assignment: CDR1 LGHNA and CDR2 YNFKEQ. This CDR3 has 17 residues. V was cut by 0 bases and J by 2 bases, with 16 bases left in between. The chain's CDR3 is CASSQDLLSDRNYGYTF. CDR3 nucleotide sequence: TGTGCCAGCAGCCAAGATTTGCTTTCGGACAGAAACTATGGCTACACCTTC.

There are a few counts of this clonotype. CDR3 nucleotide sequence: TGTGCCAGCATCGAGGCCTCGGGGCCTCCCCTCTCGATGAACTACGAGCAGTACTTC. This translates into CASIEASGPPLSMNYEQYF. The chain recombines TRBV2 with TRBJ2-7; D tentatively fits TRBD1 or TRBD2 (5 bases each). There are 19 residues in the CDR3. CDR1 and CDR2 from the germline V gene are SNHLY and FYNNEI. The V and J ends lost 7 bases and 3 bases respectively, with 31 bases between them.

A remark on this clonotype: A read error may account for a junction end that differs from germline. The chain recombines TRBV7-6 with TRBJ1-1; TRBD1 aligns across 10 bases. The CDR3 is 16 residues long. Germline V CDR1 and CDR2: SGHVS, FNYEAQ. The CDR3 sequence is CVSSYPTGGADTEAFF. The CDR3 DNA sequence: TGTGTCAGCAGCTACCCGACAGGGGGCGCGGACACTGAAGCTTTCTTT.

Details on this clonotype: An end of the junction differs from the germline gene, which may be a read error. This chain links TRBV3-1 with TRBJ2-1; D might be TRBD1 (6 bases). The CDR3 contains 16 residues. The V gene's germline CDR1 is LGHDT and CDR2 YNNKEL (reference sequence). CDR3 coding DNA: TGTACCAGCAGCCAAGGATACTGGACAGAGAACAATGAGCAGTTCTTC. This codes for CTSSQGYWTENNEQFF.

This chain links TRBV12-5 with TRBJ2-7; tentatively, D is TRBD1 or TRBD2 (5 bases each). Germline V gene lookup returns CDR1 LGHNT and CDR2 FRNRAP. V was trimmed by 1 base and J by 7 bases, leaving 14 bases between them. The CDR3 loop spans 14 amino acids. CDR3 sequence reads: CASGLDGGLEEQYF. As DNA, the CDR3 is TGTGCTAGTGGTTTGGATGGGGGATTGGAAGAGCAGTACTTC.

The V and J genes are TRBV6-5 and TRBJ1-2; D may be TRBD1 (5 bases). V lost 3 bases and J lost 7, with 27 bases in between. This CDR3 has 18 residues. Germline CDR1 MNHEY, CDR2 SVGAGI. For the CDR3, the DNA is TGTGCCAGCAGTTATCCCAGATCGGGACCGACAAACGTCGTTGGCTACACCTTC. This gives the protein CASSYPRSGPTNVVGYTF.

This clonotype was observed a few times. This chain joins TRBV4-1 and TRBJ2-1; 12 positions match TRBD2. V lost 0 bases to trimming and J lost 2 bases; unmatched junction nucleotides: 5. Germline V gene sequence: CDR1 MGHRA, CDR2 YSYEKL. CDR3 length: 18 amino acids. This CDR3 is CASSQEGLAGYTYNEQFF. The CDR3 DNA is TGCGCCAGCAGCCAAGAAGGACTAGCGGGGTATACCTACAATGAGCAGTTCTTC.

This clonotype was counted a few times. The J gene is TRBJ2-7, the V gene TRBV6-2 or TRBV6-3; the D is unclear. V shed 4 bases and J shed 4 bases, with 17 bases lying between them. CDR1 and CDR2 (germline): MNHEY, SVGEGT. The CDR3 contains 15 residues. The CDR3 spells CASSSDGYNGYEQYV. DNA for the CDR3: TGTGCCAGCAGTTCCGACGGATACAATGGGTACGAGCAGTACGTC.

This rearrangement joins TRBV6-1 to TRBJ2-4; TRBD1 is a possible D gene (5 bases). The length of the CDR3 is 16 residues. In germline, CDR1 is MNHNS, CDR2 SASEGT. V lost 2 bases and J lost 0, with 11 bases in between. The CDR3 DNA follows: TGTGCCAGCAGTGAAACCATGACAGTAGCCAAAAACATTCAGTACTTC. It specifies CASSETMTVAKNIQYF.

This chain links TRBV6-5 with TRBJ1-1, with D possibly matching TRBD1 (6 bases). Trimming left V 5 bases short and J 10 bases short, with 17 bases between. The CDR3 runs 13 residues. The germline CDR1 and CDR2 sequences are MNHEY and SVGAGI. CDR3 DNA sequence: TGTGCCAGCAGTAGGGGGAGTGGGAGGGGAGCTTTCTTT. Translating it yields CASSRGSGRGAFF.

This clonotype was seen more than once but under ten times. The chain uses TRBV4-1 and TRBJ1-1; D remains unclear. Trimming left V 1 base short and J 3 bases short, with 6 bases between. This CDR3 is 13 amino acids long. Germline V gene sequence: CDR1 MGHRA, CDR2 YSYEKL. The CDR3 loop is CASSQARDTEAFF. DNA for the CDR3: TGCGCCAGCAGCCAAGCCCGGGACACTGAAGCTTTCTTT.

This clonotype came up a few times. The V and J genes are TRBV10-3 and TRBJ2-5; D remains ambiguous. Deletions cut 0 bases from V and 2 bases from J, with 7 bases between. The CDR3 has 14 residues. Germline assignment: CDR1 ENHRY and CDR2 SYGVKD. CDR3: CAISESYFQETQYF. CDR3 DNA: TGTGCCATCAGTGAGTCGTACTTTCAAGAGACCCAGTACTTC.

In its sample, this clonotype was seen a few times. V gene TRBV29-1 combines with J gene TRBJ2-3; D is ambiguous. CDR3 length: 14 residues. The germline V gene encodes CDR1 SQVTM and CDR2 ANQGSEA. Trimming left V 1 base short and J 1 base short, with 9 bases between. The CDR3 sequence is CSVEGGFGTDTQYF. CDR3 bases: TGCAGCGTTGAAGGGGGATTTGGCACAGATACGCAGTATTTT.

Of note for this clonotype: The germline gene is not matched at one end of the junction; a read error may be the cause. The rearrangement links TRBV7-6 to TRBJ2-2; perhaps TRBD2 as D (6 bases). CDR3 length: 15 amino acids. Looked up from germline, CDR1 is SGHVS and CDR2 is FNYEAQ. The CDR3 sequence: CASSFAASSSGGLFF. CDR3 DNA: TGTGCCAGCAGCTTCGCAGCCTCATCCTCCGGGGGGCTGTTTTTT.

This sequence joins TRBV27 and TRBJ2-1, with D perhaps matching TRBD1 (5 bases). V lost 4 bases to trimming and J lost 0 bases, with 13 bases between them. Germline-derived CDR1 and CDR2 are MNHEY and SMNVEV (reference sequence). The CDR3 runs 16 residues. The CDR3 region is CASSSDSPSSYNEQFF. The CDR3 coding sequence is TGTGCCAGCAGTTCCGACAGCCCGAGCTCCTACAATGAGCAGTTCTTC.

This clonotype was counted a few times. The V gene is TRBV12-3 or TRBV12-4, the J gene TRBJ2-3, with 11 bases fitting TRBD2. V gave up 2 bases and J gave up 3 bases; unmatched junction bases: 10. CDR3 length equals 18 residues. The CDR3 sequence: CASSLSGLAGGWTDTQYF. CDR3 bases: TGTGCCAGCAGTTTAAGCGGGCTAGCGGGGGGTTGGACAGATACGCAGTATTTT.

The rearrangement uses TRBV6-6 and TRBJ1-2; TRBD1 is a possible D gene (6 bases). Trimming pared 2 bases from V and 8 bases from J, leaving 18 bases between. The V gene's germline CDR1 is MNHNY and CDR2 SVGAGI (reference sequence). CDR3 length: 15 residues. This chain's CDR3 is CASSYGGRGAGGYTF. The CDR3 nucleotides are TGTGCCAGCAGTTACGGGGGCAGGGGAGCAGGGGGCTACACCTTC.

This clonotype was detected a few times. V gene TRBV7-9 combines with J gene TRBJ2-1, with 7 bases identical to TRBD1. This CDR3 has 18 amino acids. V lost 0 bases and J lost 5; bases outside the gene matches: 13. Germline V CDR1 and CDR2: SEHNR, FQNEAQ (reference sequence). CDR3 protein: CASSLAIYLRQGNNEQFF. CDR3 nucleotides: TGTGCCAGCAGCTTAGCTATTTACTTGCGACAGGGAAACAATGAGCAGTTCTTC.

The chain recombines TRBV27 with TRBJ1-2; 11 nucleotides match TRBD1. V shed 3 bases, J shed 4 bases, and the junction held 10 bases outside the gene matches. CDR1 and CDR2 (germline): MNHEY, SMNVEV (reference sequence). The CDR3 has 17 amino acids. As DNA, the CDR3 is TGTGCCAGCAGTTTTGAAAGGACAGGGGGCGTCGGCTATGGCTACACCTTC. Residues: CASSFERTGGVGYGYTF.

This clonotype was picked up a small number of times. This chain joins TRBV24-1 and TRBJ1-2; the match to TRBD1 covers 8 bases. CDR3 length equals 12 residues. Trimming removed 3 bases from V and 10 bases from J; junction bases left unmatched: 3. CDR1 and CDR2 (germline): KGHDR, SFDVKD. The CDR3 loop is CATSDQDRVYTF. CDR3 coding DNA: TGTGCCACCAGTGATCAGGACAGGGTCTACACCTTC.

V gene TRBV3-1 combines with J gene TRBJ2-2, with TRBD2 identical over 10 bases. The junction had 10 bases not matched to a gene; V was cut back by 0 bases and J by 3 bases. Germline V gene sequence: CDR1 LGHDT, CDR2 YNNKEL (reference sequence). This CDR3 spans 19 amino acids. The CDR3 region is CASSQEEGASGGYTGELFF. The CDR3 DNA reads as TGTGCCAGCAGCCAAGAAGAGGGAGCTAGCGGGGGATACACCGGGGAGCTGTTTTTT.

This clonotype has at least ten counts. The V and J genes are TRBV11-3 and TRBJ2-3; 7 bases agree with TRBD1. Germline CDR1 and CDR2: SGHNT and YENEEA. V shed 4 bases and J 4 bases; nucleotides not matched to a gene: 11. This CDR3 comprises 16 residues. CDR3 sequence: CASSSWSDRDSDTQYF. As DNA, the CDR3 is TGTGCCAGCAGCTCCTGGAGTGACAGGGATTCAGATACGCAGTATTTT.